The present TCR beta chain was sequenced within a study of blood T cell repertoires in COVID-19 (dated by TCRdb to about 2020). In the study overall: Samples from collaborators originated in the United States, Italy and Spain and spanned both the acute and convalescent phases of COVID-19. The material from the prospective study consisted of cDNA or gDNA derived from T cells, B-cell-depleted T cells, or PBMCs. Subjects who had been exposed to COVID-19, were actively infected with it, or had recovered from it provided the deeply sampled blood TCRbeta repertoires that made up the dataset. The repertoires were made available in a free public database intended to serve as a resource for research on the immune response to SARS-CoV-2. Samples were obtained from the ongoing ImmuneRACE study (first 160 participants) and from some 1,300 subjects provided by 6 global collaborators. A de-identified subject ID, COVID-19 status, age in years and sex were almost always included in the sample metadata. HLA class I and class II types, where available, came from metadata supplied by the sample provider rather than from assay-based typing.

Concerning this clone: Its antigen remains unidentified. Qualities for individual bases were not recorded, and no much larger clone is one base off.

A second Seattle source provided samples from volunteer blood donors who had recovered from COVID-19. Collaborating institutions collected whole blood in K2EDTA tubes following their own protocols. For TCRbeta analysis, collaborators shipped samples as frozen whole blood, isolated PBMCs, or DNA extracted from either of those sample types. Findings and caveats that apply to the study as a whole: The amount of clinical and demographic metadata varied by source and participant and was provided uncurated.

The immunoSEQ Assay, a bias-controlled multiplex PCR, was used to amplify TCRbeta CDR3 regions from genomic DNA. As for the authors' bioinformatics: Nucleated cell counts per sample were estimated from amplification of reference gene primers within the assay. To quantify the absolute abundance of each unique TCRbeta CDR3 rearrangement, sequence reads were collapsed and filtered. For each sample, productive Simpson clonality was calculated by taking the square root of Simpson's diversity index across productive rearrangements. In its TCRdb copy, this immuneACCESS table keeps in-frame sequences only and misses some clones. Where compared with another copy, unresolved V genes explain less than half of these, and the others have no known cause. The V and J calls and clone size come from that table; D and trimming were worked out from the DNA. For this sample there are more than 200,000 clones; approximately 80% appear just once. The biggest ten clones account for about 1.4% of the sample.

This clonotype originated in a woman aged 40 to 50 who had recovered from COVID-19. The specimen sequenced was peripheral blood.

The DNA sequence reads TGCGCCAGCAGCCATCATGACAGGGATAATGCCCCCCAGCATTTT. This is translated as CASSHHDRDNAPQHF. The chain links TRBV4-1 with TRBJ1-5; 7 bases in the middle match TRBD1. The CDR3 has 15 amino acids, counting the end cysteine and phenylalanine. Kept here is only the CDR3 DNA, which spans 45 bases and is read in frame from base 1. Via the germline V gene, CDR1 is MGHRA and CDR2 YSYEKL. From V the trimming removes 3 bases and from J it removes 10 bases, while the gene matches leave 12 bases of the junction unaccounted for.